The 8 T cell receptor beta chains below come from one sample, sequenced in a study of blood T cells in healthy people across ages. A J-beta primer mix and a sample-barcoded 5' primer were used in a second PCR of about 6 to 12 cycles. TCRdb reanalysed the 5' RACE reads using MiXCR and keeps one entry per CDR3 protein. The repertoire holds some 1.4 million distinct CDR3 sequences, 35% to 45% seen once, with 7.9% in the top ten. Sequencing was carried out using blood. These receptors all stem from a woman in her late teens or twenties in good health.

The chain employs TRBV5-1 and TRBJ2-7; 10 nucleotides agree with TRBD1. CDR3 length: 15 residues. Germline-derived CDR1 and CDR2 are SGHRS and YFSETQ. The ends lost 4 bases at V and 2 bases at J; junction bases unmatched: 6. CDR3 in amino acids: CASSITTGGAYEQYF. The CDR3 DNA follows: TGCGCCAGCAGCATAACGACAGGGGGCGCCTACGAGCAGTACTTC.

V usage is TRBV7-2 and J usage is TRBJ2-3, with D tentatively TRBD2 (6 bases). Per the germline V gene, CDR1 is SGHTA and CDR2 is FQGNSA. V lost 1 base and J 2 bases, leaving 22 bases between the germline ends. The CDR3 has 19 amino acids. The CDR3 is CASSLGRGLRGRNTDTQYF. CDR3 bases: TGTGCCAGCAGCTTAGGACGCGGCCTGCGGGGTCGTAACACAGATACGCAGTATTTT.

Comments on this clonotype: Its ends do not fully match the called genes, so a read error is possible. J is TRBJ2-3 and V is TRBV12-3 or TRBV12-4; D unresolved. The CDR3 contains 13 residues. The DNA for the CDR3 is TGTGCCAGCAGTTTTACAAGCACAGATGCGCAGTATTTT. Translating it yields CASSFTSTDAQYF.

V is TRBV20-1 and J is TRBJ1-1; 7 bases are a match to TRBD1. Trimming cost V 8 bases and J 6 bases; bases outside gene matches: 12. Looked up from germline, CDR1 is DFQATT and CDR2 is SNEGSKA (reference sequence). CDR3 length equals 13 residues. CDR3 in DNA: TGCAGTTTTAAGGGGGCGCAGCTATCTGAAGCTTTCTTT. It specifies CSFKGAQLSEAFF.

This clonotype showed up many times. The J gene is TRBJ2-1, the V gene TRBV29-1, with TRBD2 matching 9 bases. Trimming took 2 bases from V and 7 from J; bases not matched to a gene: 15. CDR3 size: 17 residues. Germline values: CDR1 SQVTM, CDR2 ANQGSEA. Here the CDR3 reads CSVERGAGTSWGNEQFF. As DNA, the CDR3 is TGCAGCGTTGAAAGAGGGGCGGGGACTAGCTGGGGAAATGAGCAGTTCTTC.

This clonotype has only a few counts. The J gene is TRBJ2-5, the V gene TRBV4-1, with D perhaps TRBD1 (5 bases). V lost 1 base and J lost 3, with 12 bases in between. This CDR3 has 15 residues. Germline lookup yields CDR1 MGHRA and CDR2 YSYEKL. CDR3 DNA: TGCGCCAGCAGCCAAGGAGACAGAGGCGAAGAGACCCAGTACTTC. Translation: CASSQGDRGEETQYF.

This clonotype has more than one count but fewer than ten. V and J are TRBV12-3 or TRBV12-4 and TRBJ2-5; 9 bases align to TRBD2. Trimming took 0 bases from V and 3 from J; bases not matched to a gene: 2. This CDR3 region has 15 residues. CDR3 DNA: TGTGCCAGCAGTTTAGCGTCTAGCGGGGAAGAGACCCAGTACTTC. This encodes CASSLASSGEETQYF.

V and J are TRBV6-1 and TRBJ2-7, with 10 bases that match TRBD2. CDR1 MNHNS and CDR2 SASEGT come from the germline V gene. Trimming at V came to 4 bases and at J to 0 bases, leaving 6 bases not matched to a gene. The CDR3 is made up of 16 amino acids. In nucleotides, the CDR3 is TGTGCCAGCAGTGGAACTAGCGGGACAGGCTCCTACGAGCAGTACTTC. Its protein product is CASSGTSGTGSYEQYF.